The clone carrying this TCR beta chain showed up just a few times. Its matching antigen is unknown. Next came a second PCR, run for roughly 6 to 11 cycles, which used a sample-barcoded 5' primer along with a J-beta primer mix. MiXCR, run by TCRdb on the 5' RACE reads, gives a single entry per CDR3 protein. The data contain about a million distinct CDR3 sequences, around 48% of them singletons. Germline CDR1 and CDR2: LNHNV and YYDKDF (reference sequence). The length of the CDR3 is 22 residues. J gave up 2 bases and V 0 bases, and 22 bases lay outside the gene matches. The sample originates from a study of blood T cells in healthy people across ages. The overall study: Every two T cells gave about one barcoded beta molecule via template switching. General study findings and limits: Versus aged donors, long-lived donors had higher diversity and more naive CD4+ cells. TCR beta diversity per million T cells fell roughly linearly with age.

Each sample gave at least 7 million isolated PBMCs. Sequencing input: blood. The chain links TRBV15 to TRBJ2-3, with TRBD1 identical over 8 bases. The sequence came from a man aged 30-40 years in good health. The chain's CDR3 is CATSRDERSRGRFGLTTDTQYF. CDR3 DNA: TGTGCCACCAGCAGAGATGAGCGGTCCAGGGGGCGCTTCGGACTAACCACAGATACGCAGTATTTT.